This T cell receptor (beta chain) emerged from a study of blood T cell repertoires in COVID-19 (dated by TCRdb to between 2020 and 2021). For the study in its entirety: Samples covering the acute and convalescent phases of COVID-19 were provided by collaborators in the United States, Italy and Spain. The material from the prospective study consisted of cDNA or gDNA derived from T cells, B-cell-depleted T cells, or PBMCs. Deeply sampled blood TCRbeta repertoires from subjects exposed to, actively infected with, or recovered from COVID-19 were included in the dataset. The repertoires were released in a freely available public database intended as a resource for research on the immune response to SARS-CoV-2. The samples were drawn from the first 160 participants of the ongoing ImmuneRACE study and from roughly 1,300 subjects provided by 6 global collaborators. Sample metadata almost always included a de-identified subject ID, COVID-19 status, age in years and sex. Where available, HLA class I and class II types were obtained from metadata supplied by the sample provider rather than from assay-based typing. Beyond this particular receptor, the publication reports: The quantity of clinical and demographic metadata differed by source and by participant and was supplied without curation.

As to this clone: What antigen it recognizes has not been identified. No per-base quality is available; no much larger clone lies one base away.

TCRbeta CDR3 regions were amplified from genomic DNA by means of the immunoSEQ Assay, a bias-controlled multiplex PCR. Processing in the source paper ran as follows. The number of nucleated cells in each sample was estimated from the amplification of reference gene primers within the assay. To quantify the absolute abundance of each unique TCRbeta CDR3 rearrangement, sequence reads were collapsed and filtered. For each sample, productive Simpson clonality was calculated as the square root of Simpson's diversity index over productive rearrangements. TCRdb took this table from immuneACCESS and kept in-frame rearrangements with V and J called. Such tables lack part of the clones; where checked against another copy, unresolved V genes explain under half of the gap, and the rest is unexplained. V, J and clone size derive from that table, while D and trimming were established from the DNA sequence. In this sample the table shows 200,000 or so clones, around 84% of which occur a single time. The ten largest account for less than 15% of the sample.

The collaborating institutions used their own protocols to collect whole blood in K2EDTA tubes. For TCRbeta analysis, collaborators shipped samples in one of three forms: frozen whole blood, isolated PBMCs, or DNA extracted from either of those sample types. Sequenced material: peripheral blood. This TCR was sampled from a human donor in a cohort sampled during active COVID-19.

The CDR3 amino acid sequence is: CASSSPGTGMSGNTIYF. The nucleotide sequence is TGTGCCAGCTCAAGTCCCGGGACAGGGATGTCTGGAAACACCATATATTTT. The chain was built from TRBV18 and TRBJ1-3, with 9 bases matching TRBD1. The CDR3 spans 17 residues, from the cysteine through the phenylalanine. Of the read, only the CDR3 DNA is kept; its 51 bases are in frame from base 1. Germline trimming: 5 bases from V, 1 base from J; junction bases outside gene matches: 9. CDR1 KGHSH and CDR2 LQKENI were looked up in the germline V gene.